This passage covers 9 T cell receptor beta chains from one sample sequenced in a study of T cell responses to AZD1222 COVID-19 vaccine. Clones were read by immunoSEQ multiplex PCR, and TCRdb kept only the in-frame ones, dropping some. The sample includes approximately 110,000 clones, roughly 88% of them seen just once. Sequencing was performed on peripheral blood, taken on day 0 of AZD1222 vaccination. These receptor sequences come from an adult in good health.

This chain connects TRBV7-2 to TRBJ2-3; unclear D gene. The V gene lost 7 bases and the J gene lost 2 bases, with 16 bases spanning the gap. Per the germline V gene, CDR1 is SGHTA and CDR2 is FQGNSA. This CDR3 is 15 amino acids long. CDR3 in amino acids: CASNNVLSFTDTQYF. For the CDR3, the DNA is TGTGCCAGCAACAACGTACTTTCGTTCACAGATACGCAGTATTTT.

The V gene is TRBV10-3, the J gene TRBJ2-7, with TRBD1 matching 9 bases. Germline assignment: CDR1 ENHRY and CDR2 SYGVKD. This CDR3 is built from 13 residues. J gave up 7 bases and V 6 bases, and 7 bases lay outside the gene matches. The CDR3 DNA follows: TGTGCCATCAGCGCGGGACAGGGAGGGGAGCAGTACTTC. Amino acid sequence: CAISAGQGGEQYF.

V gene TRBV7-2 combines with J gene TRBJ1-5; D gene uncertain. CDR1 and CDR2 (germline): SGHTA, FQGNSA. The CDR3 runs to 14 residues. V dropped 5 bases and J dropped 5 bases, with 13 bases sitting between them. The CDR3 region is CASSGSGPYQPQHF. In DNA form, the CDR3 reads TGTGCCAGCAGCGGATCCGGGCCTTATCAGCCCCAGCATTTT. The full variable domain, with the rest looked up from reference TRBV7-2 and TRBJ1-5, is GAGVSQSPSNKVTEKGKDVELRCDPISGHTALYWYRQSLGQGLEFLIYFQGNSAPDKSGLPSDRFSAERTGGSVSTLTIQRTQQEDSAVYLCASSGSGPYQPQHFGDGTRLSIL.

The chain uses TRBV20-1 and TRBJ1-2; D ambiguous. The CDR3 has 13 amino acids. The germline gives CDR1 DFQATT, CDR2 SNEGSKA (reference sequence). Between the trimmed V and J ends, which lost 3 bases and 4 bases, there was a span of 12 bases. CDR3 sequence: CSASEGSVYGYTF. As DNA, the CDR3 is TGCAGTGCTAGTGAGGGCTCCGTCTATGGCTACACCTTC.

The chain has TRBV20-1 and TRBJ1-2; D gene ambiguous. The length of the CDR3 is 10 residues. Germline V CDR1 and CDR2: DFQATT, SNEGSKA (reference sequence). Between the trimmed V and J ends, which lost 2 bases and 4 bases, there was a span of 2 bases. DNA of the CDR3: TGCAGTGCTAGAAGCTATGGCTACACCTTC. Protein product: CSARSYGYTF.

This clone occurred a few times. The rearrangement links TRBV7-3 to TRBJ1-5; the match to TRBD1 covers 7 bases. Germline loops: CDR1 SGHTA, CDR2 FQGTGA. This CDR3 is built from 17 residues. J was trimmed by 3 bases and V by 1 base; bases with no gene match: 9. CDR3: CASSLKAGGGFNQPQHF. Written as DNA, the CDR3 is TGTGCCAGCAGCTTAAAGGCGGGAGGGGGCTTCAATCAGCCCCAGCATTTT.

This sequence joins TRBV27 and TRBJ1-1; 8 bases align to TRBD1. The CDR3 is 15 amino acids. The V gene's germline CDR1 is MNHEY and CDR2 SMNVEV (reference sequence). The V and J ends lost 3 bases and 5 bases, in that order; junction bases with no gene match: 8. The CDR3 DNA sequence: TGTGCCAGCAGTTTCTTAGGACAGGGATGGACTGAAGCTTTCTTT. It encodes CASSFLGQGWTEAFF.

The chain links TRBV15 to TRBJ2-4; 9 positions match TRBD1. This CDR3 comprises 15 residues. The germline CDR1 and CDR2 sequences are LNHNV and YYDKDF (reference sequence). V lost 8 bases to trimming and J lost 0 bases; unmatched junction nucleotides: 5. Here the CDR3 reads CATGPGQGAKNIQYF. The CDR3 coding sequence is TGTGCCACCGGACCGGGACAGGGAGCCAAAAACATTCAGTACTTC.

The chain recombines TRBV6-5 with TRBJ1-1; D not resolved. CDR3 size: 12 residues. Germline V gene data show CDR1 as MNHEY and CDR2 as SVGAGI. V lost 7 bases to trimming and J lost 0 bases, with 6 bases between them. The CDR3 DNA reads as TGTGCCAGCACGAGGGTGAACACTGAAGCTTTCTTT. This gives the protein CASTRVNTEAFF.